Following are 9 T cell receptor beta chains from one sample sequenced in a study of tumor-infiltrating lymphocytes in primary liver carcinoma. Reverse transcription of 500 ng total RNA with a constant-region primer produced TCR beta cDNA. Three nested multiplex PCR rounds of slightly modified ARM-PCR generated TCR beta libraries. TRBV1-TRBV30 forward primers and a C-beta reverse primer were used in the first two PCR rounds, which each ran for ten to eleven cycles. TCRdb itself ran the multiplex PCR reads through MiXCR, one entry per CDR3 protein. This table has under 200,000 distinct CDR3 sequences, approximately 80% appearing once. The study co-extracted DNA and RNA from approximately 20-30 mg of unsorted bulk tissue. The material sequenced was tumor tissue from primary liver carcinoma. The receptors stem from a middle-aged man with primary liver carcinoma and hepatitis B virus infection.

The V call is TRBV29-1, the J call TRBJ2-1; perhaps TRBD1 as D (5 bases). Germline CDR1 reads SQVTM; CDR2 reads ANQGSEA. The CDR3 extends over 10 amino acids. Trimming stripped 4 bases from V and 13 bases from J, with 11 bases between. CDR3 protein: CSVVGALQFF. The CDR3 bases are TGCAGCGTTGTAGGGGCGTTACAGTTCTTC.

Concerning this clonotype: A read error may account for a junction end that differs from germline. The rearrangement links TRBV6-2 or TRBV6-3 to TRBJ2-1, with D perhaps TRBD2 (6 bases). Germline V gene data show CDR1 as MNHEY and CDR2 as SVGEGT. The CDR3 covers 11 residues. DNA for the CDR3: TGTACCAGCACGGGGAGCGGGTCTCGGTTCTTC. This encodes CTSTGSGSRFF.

Worth noting for this clonotype: The junction differs from germline at one of its ends, possibly a read error. The chain is built from TRBV12-3 or TRBV12-4 and TRBJ2-7; 7 positions agree with TRBD2. The CDR3 totals 17 residues. The CDR3 reads CPSSLRLADTNSYEQYF. The CDR3 coding sequence is TGTCCCAGCAGTTTACGGCTAGCGGACACCAACTCCTACGAGCAGTACTTC.

Concerning this clonotype itself: The conserved phenylalanine or tryptophan is not found at the CDR3 terminus, so this likely reflects a read error. The DNA is omitted, as the CDR3 cannot be located on it reliably, and the CDR3 follows TCRdb's listing. This chain connects TRBV11-1 to TRBJ2-2. CDR1 and CDR2 from the germline V gene are SGHAT and FQDESV (reference sequence). The CDR3 spans 13 residues, counting both ends. The CDR3 protein is CDSSFWDTGELFY.

A note on this clonotype: Germline is not matched at one junction end, which may reflect a read error. This sequence joins TRBV14 and TRBJ2-1; maybe TRBD2 (5 bases). This CDR3 region has 16 residues. The germline V gene encodes CDR1 SGHDN and CDR2 FVKESK. The CDR3 loop is CASSAVTGWVNSEHFF. The CDR3 DNA sequence: TGTGCCAGCAGTGCCGTAACGGGATGGGTAAACAGTGAGCACTTCTTC.

On this clonotype itself: A much larger clone differs by one base, so this may be a read error. The chain combines TRBV28 with TRBJ2-3; D assignment may be TRBD1 or TRBD2 (5 bases each). The CDR3 covers 17 residues. Germline CDR1 is MDHEN and CDR2 is SYDVKM. V was pared by 3 bases and J by 4 bases, with 20 bases between. The CDR3 loop is CASSLGPSWSVSDTQYF. CDR3 nucleotide sequence: TGTGCCAGCAGTTTGGGGCCTAGCTGGAGCGTCTCAGATACGCAGTATTTT.

A word on this clonotype: This may stem from a read error, because a much larger clone lies one nucleotide away. The chain uses TRBV19 and TRBJ2-7; 9 nucleotides line up with TRBD2. The CDR3 spans 17 residues. Germline lookup yields CDR1 LNHDA and CDR2 SQIVND (reference sequence). DNA of the CDR3: TGTGCCAGTAGCGCTAAGCCCCATGCGGGAGGGCTCTACGAGCAGAACTTC. Translation gives CASSAKPHAGGLYEQNF.

This clonotype was counted once. An end of the junction differs from the germline gene, which may be a read error. The gene calls are TRBV11-2 and TRBJ2-7; 9 bases agree with TRBD1. The CDR3 has 15 amino acids. Germline CDR1 SGHAT, CDR2 FQNNGV. The CDR3 DNA reads as TGTGCCAACAGCTTACGGTGGACAGGGGAAAACGTGCAGTACTTC. This translates into CANSLRWTGENVQYF.

The V and J genes are TRBV12-3 or TRBV12-4 and TRBJ1-5, with D possibly matching TRBD1 (5 bases). This CDR3 contains 15 residues. The chain's CDR3 is CVGSLAGGSNQPQHF. The CDR3 region has the DNA TGTGTCGGCAGTTTAGCGGGGGGGAGCAATCAGCCCCAGCATTTT.